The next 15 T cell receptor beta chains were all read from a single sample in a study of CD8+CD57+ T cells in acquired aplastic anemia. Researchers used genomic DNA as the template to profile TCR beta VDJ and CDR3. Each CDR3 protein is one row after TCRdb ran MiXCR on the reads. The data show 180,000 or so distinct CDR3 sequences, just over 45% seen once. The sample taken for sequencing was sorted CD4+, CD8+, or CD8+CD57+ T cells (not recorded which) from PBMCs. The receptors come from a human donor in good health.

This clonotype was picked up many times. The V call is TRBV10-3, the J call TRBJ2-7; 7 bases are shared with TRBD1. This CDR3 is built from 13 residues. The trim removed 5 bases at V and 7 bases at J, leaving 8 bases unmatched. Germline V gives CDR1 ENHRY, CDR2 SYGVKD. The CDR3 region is CAISYRGQGEQYF. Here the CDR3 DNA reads TGTGCCATCAGTTACAGGGGCCAGGGGGAGCAGTACTTC.

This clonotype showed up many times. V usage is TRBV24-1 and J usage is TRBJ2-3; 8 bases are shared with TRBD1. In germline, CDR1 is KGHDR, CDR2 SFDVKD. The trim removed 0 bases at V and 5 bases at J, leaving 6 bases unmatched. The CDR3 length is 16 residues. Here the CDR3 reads CATSDLAGGRGDTQYF. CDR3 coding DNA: TGTGCCACCAGTGATTTGGCAGGGGGCCGGGGAGATACGCAGTATTTT.

CDR3 in DNA: TGTGCCAGCAGTCCAGGAGGGACTGATGAGTTCTTC. This sequence encodes CASSPGGTDEFF. The rearrangement uses TRBV12-3 or TRBV12-4 and TRBJ2-1, with a tentative D call TRBD2 (6 bases). V was clipped by 5 bases and J by 14 bases, with 16 bases between them. This CDR3 has 12 amino acids.

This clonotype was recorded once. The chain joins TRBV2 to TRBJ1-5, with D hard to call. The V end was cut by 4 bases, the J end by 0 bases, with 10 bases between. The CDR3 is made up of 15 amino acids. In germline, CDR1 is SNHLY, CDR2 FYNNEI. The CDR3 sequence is CASSASRRSNQPQHF. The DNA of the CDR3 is TGTGCCAGCAGTGCCAGTCGACGTAGCAATCAGCCCCAGCATTTT.

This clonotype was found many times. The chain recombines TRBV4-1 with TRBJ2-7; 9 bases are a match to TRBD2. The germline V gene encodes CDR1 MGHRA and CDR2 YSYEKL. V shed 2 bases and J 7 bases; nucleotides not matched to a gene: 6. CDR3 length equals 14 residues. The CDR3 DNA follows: TGCGCCAGCAGCCAAACTAGCGGGTTCGAAGAGCAGTACTTC. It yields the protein CASSQTSGFEEQYF.

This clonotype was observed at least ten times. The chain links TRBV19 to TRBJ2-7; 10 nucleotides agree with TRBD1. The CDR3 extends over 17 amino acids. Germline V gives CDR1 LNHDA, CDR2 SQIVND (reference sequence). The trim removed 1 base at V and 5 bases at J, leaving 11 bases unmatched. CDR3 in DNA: TGTGCCAGTAGTATAGCACCCCCGGGACAGGGGCCCCACGAGCAGTACTTC. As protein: CASSIAPPGQGPHEQYF.

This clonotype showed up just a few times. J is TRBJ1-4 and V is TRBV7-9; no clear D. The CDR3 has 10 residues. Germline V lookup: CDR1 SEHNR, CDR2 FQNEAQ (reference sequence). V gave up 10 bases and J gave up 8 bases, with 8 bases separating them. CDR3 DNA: TGTGCCATCAAAGGGGAAAAACTGTTTTTT. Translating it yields CAIKGEKLFF.

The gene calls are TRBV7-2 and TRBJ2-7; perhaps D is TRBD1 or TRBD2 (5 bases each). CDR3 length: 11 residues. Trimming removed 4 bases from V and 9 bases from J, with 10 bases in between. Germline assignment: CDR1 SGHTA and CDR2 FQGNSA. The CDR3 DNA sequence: TGTGCCAGCAGCTCGCAGGGACGGCAGTACTTC. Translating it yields CASSSQGRQYF.

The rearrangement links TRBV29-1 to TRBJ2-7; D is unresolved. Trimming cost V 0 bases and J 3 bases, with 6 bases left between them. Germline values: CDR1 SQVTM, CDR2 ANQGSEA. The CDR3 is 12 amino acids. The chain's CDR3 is CSVEDAVYEQYF. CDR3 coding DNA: TGCAGCGTTGAAGATGCGGTCTACGAGCAGTACTTC.

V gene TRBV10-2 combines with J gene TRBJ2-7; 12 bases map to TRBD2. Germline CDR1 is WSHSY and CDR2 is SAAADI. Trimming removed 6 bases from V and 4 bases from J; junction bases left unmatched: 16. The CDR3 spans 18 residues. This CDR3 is CASSTGRTSGTPFYEQYF. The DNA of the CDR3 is TGCGCCAGCAGCACAGGAAGGACTAGCGGGACCCCATTTTACGAGCAGTACTTC.

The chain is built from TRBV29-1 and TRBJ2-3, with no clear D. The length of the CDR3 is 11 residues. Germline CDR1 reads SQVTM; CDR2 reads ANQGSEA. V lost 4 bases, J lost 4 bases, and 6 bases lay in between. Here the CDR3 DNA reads TGCAGCGTTGGTGGGGCAGATACGCAGTATTTT. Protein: CSVGGADTQYF.

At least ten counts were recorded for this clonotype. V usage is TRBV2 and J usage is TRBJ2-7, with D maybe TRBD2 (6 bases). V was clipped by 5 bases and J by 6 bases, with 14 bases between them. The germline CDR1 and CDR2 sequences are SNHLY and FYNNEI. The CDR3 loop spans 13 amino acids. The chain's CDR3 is CASSQTGLLEQYF. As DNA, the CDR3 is TGTGCCAGCAGTCAAACGGGACTGCTCGAGCAGTACTTC.

The CDR3 DNA is TGTGCCAGCAGTGTCTCCAGACAGGGGGCTCGGGGCTACACCTTC. The encoded protein is CASSVSRQGARGYTF. This chain uses TRBV12-3 or TRBV12-4 with TRBJ1-2; 10 bases are a match to TRBD1. Trimming removed 5 bases from V and 8 bases from J; junction bases left unmatched: 11. There are 15 residues in the CDR3.

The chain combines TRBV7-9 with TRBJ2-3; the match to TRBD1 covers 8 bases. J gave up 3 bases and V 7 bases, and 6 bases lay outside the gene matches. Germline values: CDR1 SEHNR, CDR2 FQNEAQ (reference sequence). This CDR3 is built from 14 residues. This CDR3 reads CASTDRDHTDTQYF. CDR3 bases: TGTGCCAGCACGGACAGGGATCATACAGATACGCAGTATTTT.

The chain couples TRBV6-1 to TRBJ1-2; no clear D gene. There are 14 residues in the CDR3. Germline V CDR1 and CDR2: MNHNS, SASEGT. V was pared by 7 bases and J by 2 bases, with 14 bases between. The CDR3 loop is CASKVEDGNYGYTF. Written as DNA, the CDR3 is TGTGCCAGCAAGGTAGAGGACGGGAACTATGGCTACACCTTC.